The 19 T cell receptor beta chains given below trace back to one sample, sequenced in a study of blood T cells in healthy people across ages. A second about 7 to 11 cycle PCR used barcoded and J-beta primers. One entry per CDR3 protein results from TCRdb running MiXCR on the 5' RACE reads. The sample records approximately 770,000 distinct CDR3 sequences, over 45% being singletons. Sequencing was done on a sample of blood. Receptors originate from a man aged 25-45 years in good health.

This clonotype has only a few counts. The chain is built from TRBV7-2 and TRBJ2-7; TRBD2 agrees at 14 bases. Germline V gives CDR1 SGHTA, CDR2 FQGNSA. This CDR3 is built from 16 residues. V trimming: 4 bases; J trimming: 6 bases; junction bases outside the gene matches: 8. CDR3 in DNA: TGTGCCAGCAGCTCAACCGGGACTAGCGGGAGCCTCGAGCAGTACTTC. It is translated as CASSSTGTSGSLEQYF.

CDR3 sequence: CASSPRSTGARETQYF. In DNA form, the CDR3 reads TGTGCCAGCAGCCCAAGGTCGACTGGGGCGCGAGAGACCCAGTACTTC. V is TRBV9 and J is TRBJ2-5; TRBD1 is a possible D gene (5 bases). Germline lookup yields CDR1 SGDLS and CDR2 YYNGEE. This CDR3 comprises 16 residues. V was pared by 4 bases and J by 4 bases, with 20 bases between.

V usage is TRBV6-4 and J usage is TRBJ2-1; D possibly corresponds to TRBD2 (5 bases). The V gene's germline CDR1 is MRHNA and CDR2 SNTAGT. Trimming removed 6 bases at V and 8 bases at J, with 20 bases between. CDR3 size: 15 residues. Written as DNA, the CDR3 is TGTGCCAGCAGAATGGAGGCTTTGCCCCTTCATGAGCAGTTCTTC. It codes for CASRMEALPLHEQFF.

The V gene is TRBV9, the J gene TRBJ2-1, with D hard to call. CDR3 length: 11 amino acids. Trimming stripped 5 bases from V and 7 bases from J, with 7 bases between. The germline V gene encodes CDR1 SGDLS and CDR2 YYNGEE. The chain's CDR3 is CASSARNEQFF. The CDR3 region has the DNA TGTGCCAGCAGTGCTAGGAATGAGCAGTTCTTC. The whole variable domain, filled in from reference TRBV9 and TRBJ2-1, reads DSGVTQTPKHLITATGQRVTLRCSPRSGDLSVYWYQQSLDQGLQFLIQYYNGEERAKGNILERFSAQQFPDLHSELNLSSLELGDSALYFCASSARNEQFFGPGTRLTVL.

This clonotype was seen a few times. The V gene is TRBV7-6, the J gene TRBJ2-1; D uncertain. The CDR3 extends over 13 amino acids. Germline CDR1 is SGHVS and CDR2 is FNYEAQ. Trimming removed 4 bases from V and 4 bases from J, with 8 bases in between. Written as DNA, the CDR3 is TGTGCCAGCAGCTACCGCAATTACAATGAGCAGTTCTTC. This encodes CASSYRNYNEQFF. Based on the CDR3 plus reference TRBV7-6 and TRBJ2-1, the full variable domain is GAGVSQSPRYKVTKRGQDVALRCDPISGHVSLYWYRQALGQGPEFLTYFNYEAQQDKSGLPNDRFSAERPEGSISTLTIQRTEQRDSAMYRCASSYRNYNEQFFGPGTRLTVL.

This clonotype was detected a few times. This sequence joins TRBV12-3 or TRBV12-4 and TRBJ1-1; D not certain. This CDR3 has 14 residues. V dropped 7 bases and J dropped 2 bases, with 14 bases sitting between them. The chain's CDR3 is CASTQGRANTEAFF. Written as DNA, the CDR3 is TGTGCCAGCACCCAAGGACGGGCCAACACTGAAGCTTTCTTT.

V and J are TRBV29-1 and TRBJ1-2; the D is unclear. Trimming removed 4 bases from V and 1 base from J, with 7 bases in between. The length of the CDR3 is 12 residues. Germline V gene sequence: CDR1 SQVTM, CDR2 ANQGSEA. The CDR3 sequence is CSVGLFNYGYTF. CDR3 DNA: TGCAGCGTTGGGCTATTTAACTATGGCTACACCTTC.

The chain's CDR3 is CSARETSGIYEQYF. In DNA, the CDR3 is TGCAGTGCTAGGGAAACTAGCGGGATCTACGAGCAGTACTTC. The chain carries TRBV20-1 and TRBJ2-7; 10 bases map to TRBD2. Germline CDR1 reads DFQATT; CDR2 reads SNEGSKA (reference sequence). The CDR3 consists of 14 residues. V was pared by 3 bases and J by 3 bases, with 5 bases of the junction left unmatched.

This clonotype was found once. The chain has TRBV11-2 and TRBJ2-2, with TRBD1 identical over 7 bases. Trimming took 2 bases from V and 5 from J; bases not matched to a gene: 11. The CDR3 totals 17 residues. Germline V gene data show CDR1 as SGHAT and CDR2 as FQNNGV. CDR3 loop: CASSLLEGAYRTGELFF. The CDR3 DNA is TGTGCCAGCAGCTTATTAGAGGGGGCCTATAGAACCGGGGAGCTGTTTTTT.

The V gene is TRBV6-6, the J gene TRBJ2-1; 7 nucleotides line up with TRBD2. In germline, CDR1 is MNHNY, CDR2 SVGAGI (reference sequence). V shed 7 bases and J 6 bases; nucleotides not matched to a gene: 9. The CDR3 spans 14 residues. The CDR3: CASTHLGGSNEQFF. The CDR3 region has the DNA TGTGCCAGCACCCACTTGGGGGGGAGCAATGAGCAGTTCTTC.

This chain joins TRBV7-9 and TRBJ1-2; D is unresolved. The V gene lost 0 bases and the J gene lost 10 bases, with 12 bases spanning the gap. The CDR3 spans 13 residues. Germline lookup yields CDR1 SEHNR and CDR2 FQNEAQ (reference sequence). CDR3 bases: TGTGCCAGCAGCTTAGCAGGACCCCCTTCCTACACCTTC. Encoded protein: CASSLAGPPSYTF.

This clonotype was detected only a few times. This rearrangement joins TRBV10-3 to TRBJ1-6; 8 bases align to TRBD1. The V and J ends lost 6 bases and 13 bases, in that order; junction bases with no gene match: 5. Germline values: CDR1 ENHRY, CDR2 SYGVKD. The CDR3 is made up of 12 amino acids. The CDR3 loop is CAIRGQDGPLHF. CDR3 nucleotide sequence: TGTGCCATCAGGGGACAGGACGGTCCCCTCCACTTT.

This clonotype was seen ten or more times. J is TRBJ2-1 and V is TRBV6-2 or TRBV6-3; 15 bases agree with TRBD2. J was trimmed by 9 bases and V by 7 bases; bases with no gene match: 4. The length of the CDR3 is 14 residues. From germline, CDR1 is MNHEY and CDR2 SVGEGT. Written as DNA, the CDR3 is TGTGCCAGCACCTGGACTAGCGGGAGGGGTGAGCAGTTCTTC. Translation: CASTWTSGRGEQFF.

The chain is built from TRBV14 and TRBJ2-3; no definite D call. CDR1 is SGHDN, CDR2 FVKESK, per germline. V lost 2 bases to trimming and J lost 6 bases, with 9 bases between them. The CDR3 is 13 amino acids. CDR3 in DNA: TGTGCCAGCAGCCAATATTTTACGGATACGCAGTATTTT. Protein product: CASSQYFTDTQYF.

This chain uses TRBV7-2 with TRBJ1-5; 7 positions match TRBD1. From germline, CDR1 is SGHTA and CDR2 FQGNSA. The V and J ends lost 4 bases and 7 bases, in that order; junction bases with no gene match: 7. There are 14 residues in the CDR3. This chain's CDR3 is CASSSRQGGQPQHF. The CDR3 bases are TGTGCCAGCAGCTCCCGACAGGGAGGACAGCCCCAGCATTTT.

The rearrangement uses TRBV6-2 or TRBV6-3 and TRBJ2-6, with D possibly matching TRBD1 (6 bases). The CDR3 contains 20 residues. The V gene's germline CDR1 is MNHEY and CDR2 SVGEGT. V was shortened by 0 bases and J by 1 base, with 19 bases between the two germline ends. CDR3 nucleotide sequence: TGTGCCAGCAGTTACTCGGACCGGGACAAGGCGTTATCTGGGGCCAACGTCCTGACTTTC. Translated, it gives CASSYSDRDKALSGANVLTF.

This chain's CDR3 is CASSLVTATNEKLFF. DNA of the CDR3: TGCGCCAGCAGCTTGGTGACCGCAACTAATGAAAAACTGTTTTTT. The chain has TRBV5-1 and TRBJ1-4; D gene ambiguous. This CDR3 is built from 15 residues. Looked up from germline, CDR1 is SGHRS and CDR2 is YFSETQ. The V end was cut by 0 bases, the J end by 0 bases, with 6 bases between. Together with reference TRBV5-1 and TRBJ1-4, the CDR3 gives the full variable domain: KAGVTQTPRYLIKTRGQQVTLSCSPISGHRSVSWYQQTPGQGLQFLFEYFSETQRNKGNFPGRFSGRQFSNSRSEMNVSTLELGDSALYLCASSLVTATNEKLFFGSGTQLSVL.

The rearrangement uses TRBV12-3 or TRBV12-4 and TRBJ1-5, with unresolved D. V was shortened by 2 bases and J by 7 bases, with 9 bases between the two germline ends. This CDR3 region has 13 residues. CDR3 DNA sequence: TGTGCCAGCAGTTTACAGGTTACCCAGCCCCAGCATTTT. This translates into CASSLQVTQPQHF.

CDR3 in DNA: TGTGCCAGCTCACAGGCCGGGACAGACACTGAAGCTTTCTTT. Its translation is CASSQAGTDTEAFF. The genes are TRBV18 and TRBJ1-1, with 7 bases lining up with TRBD1. Per the germline V gene, CDR1 is KGHSH and CDR2 is LQKENI. The CDR3 loop spans 14 amino acids. The V gene end was trimmed by 4 bases and the J gene end by 3 bases; junction bases not matched to a gene: 5.